This T cell receptor (beta chain) was identified in a study of blood T cells in healthy people across ages. Study in general: Template switching picked up about one barcoded beta molecule for each two T cells. The study's findings and limits: Unknown CMV status may confound age-related changes in expanded clones. Compared with aged donors, long-lived donors showed fewer expanded clones, suggesting selection.

The CDR3 contains 17 residues. Germline CDR1 LGHNA, CDR2 YSLEER. V gave up 0 bases and J gave up 7 bases; unmatched junction bases: 11. Details on this clonotype: What it binds is unknown.

Alongside a J-beta primer mix, a sample-barcoded 5' primer served in a second PCR lasting about 7 to 12 cycles. Each cDNA molecule, via a template-switch adaptor with 12 random nucleotides, was tagged. TCRdb reprocessed the 5' RACE reads via MiXCR and lists one record per CDR3 protein. Seen here are approximately 1.5 million distinct CDR3 sequences, roughly 43% observed once, and the top ten hold more than 4%. The TCR sequence derives from a woman between 18 and 29 years old in good health. This rearrangement joins TRBV4-3 to TRBJ2-2, with TRBD1 matching over 7 bases. Sequenced sample: blood. CDR3 protein: CASSQDLTGAMGGELFF. CDR3 DNA sequence: TGCGCCAGCAGCCAAGATTTAACAGGGGCTATGGGCGGGGAGCTGTTTTTT.